Reported below is one TCR beta chain. The target antigen is unknown. Libraries for TCRalpha and TCRbeta carried sample barcodes and unique molecular identifiers via 5'RACE. TCRdb used MiXCR to reprocess the 5' RACE reads, holding one entry per CDR3 protein. Among 240,000 or so distinct CDR3 sequences listed, 8% to 10% were seen once. This sample was taken from a study of T-cell memory formation after mild COVID-19. Study-level points and caveats: A second wave expanding day 15 to 37 was CD4+-biased; contracting clones were balanced.

This CDR3 region has 15 residues. Germline-derived CDR1 and CDR2 are SGHTA and FQGNSA. Trimming cost V 1 base and J 5 bases, with 14 bases left between them. The chain carries TRBV7-2 and TRBJ2-5; D call uncertain. This clonotype originated in a man between 18 and 29 years old who had mild COVID-19 (a few samples of this study predate the infection). Cell type and time point are not known. The sequenced material came from PBMCs or a T cell subset sorted from them (not recorded which). In nucleotides, the CDR3 is TGTGCCAGCAGCTTAGAGGGCGGTAGCCTCGAGACCCAGTACTTC. Amino acids: CASSLEGGSLETQYF.